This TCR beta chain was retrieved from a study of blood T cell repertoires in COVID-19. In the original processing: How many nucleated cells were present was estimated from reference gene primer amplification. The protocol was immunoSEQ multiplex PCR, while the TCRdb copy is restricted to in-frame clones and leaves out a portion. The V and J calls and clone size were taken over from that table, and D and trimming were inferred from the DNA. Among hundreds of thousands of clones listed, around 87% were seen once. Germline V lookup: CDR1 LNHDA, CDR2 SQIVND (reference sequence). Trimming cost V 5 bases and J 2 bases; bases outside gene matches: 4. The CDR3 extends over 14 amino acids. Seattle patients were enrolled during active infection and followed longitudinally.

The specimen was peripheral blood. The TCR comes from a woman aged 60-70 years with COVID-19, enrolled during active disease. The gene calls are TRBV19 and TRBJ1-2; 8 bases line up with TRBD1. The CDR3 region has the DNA TGTGCCAGTAGTGTTGGGACAGGCAACTATGGCTACACCTTC. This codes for CASSVGTGNYGYTF.